The next 12 T cell receptor beta chains were all read from a single sample in a study of T cell changes during pregnancy in multiple sclerosis. The assay was immunoSEQ multiplex PCR, and TCRdb's table has in-frame clones only and misses some. The sample lists over 70,000 clones, around 93% seen once, with 2% to 2.5% in the top ten. The sample here was peripheral blood, taken in the third trimester of pregnancy. These receptors were taken from a female donor with multiple sclerosis, enrolled in a pregnancy study.

J is TRBJ2-3 and V is TRBV18, with 9 bases aligning to TRBD2. Germline V gene sequence: CDR1 KGHSH, CDR2 LQKENI. The trim removed 6 bases at V and 0 bases at J, leaving 7 bases unmatched. This CDR3 is built from 16 residues. The CDR3 spells CASSPRGRASTDTQYF. The CDR3 DNA reads TGTGCCAGCTCCCCTCGCGGGAGGGCCAGCACAGATACGCAGTATTTT.

The V gene is TRBV5-1, the J gene TRBJ1-1, with D perhaps matching TRBD1 (6 bases). V was pared by 5 bases and J by 6 bases, with 20 bases between. Germline assignment: CDR1 SGHRS and CDR2 YFSETQ. This CDR3 spans 15 amino acids. The CDR3 sequence is CASRQGFGARAEAFF. The CDR3 coding sequence is TGCGCCAGCAGACAGGGTTTCGGGGCGCGGGCTGAAGCTTTCTTT.

J is TRBJ2-3 and V is TRBV9; TRBD2 agrees at 8 bases. V shed 0 bases and J 5 bases; nucleotides not matched to a gene: 11. Germline V gene sequence: CDR1 SGDLS, CDR2 YYNGEE. This CDR3 is 17 amino acids long. Here the CDR3 DNA reads TGTGCCAGCAGCGTAGCGCTCGGTAGCGGGAACAAAGATACGCAGTATTTT. Amino acids: CASSVALGSGNKDTQYF.

The J gene is TRBJ2-1, the V gene TRBV10-2; D not resolved. Trimming pared 0 bases from V and 5 bases from J, leaving 17 bases between. Germline V CDR1 and CDR2: WSHSY, SAAADI. This CDR3 contains 17 residues. CDR3 DNA: TGCGCCAGCAGTGAGTCATTCCTGGCCATACAAAACAATGAGCAGTTCTTC. Protein sequence: CASSESFLAIQNNEQFF.

J is TRBJ2-1 and V is TRBV19; D gene ambiguous. With 5 bases removed from V and 10 bases from J, the gap between germline ends came to 15 bases. The CDR3 is 13 amino acids. Looked up from germline, CDR1 is LNHDA and CDR2 is SQIVND (reference sequence). The CDR3 nucleotides read TGTGCCAGTAGTTTCGGCCCCGGAGTGGAGCAGTTCTTC. Amino acids: CASSFGPGVEQFF.

The chain recombines TRBV7-6 with TRBJ2-1; 10 bases fit TRBD2. Germline CDR1 reads SGHVS; CDR2 reads FNYEAQ. CDR3 size: 17 residues. The V and J ends lost 3 bases and 5 bases, in that order; junction bases with no gene match: 10. The CDR3 nucleotides read TGTGCCAGCAGCTTTAAGTTTACTAGCGGGACGCACAATGAGCAGTTCTTC. Translation: CASSFKFTSGTHNEQFF.

Points on this clone: One junction end does not reproduce the germline sequence, and a read error may be involved. This chain links TRBV30 with TRBJ2-7; 10 nucleotides align to TRBD2. The CDR3 length is 12 residues. Germline CDR1 GTSNPN, CDR2 SVGIG (reference sequence). The CDR3 sequence: CAWNLGLAEALF. As DNA, the CDR3 is TGTGCCTGGAACCTAGGACTAGCGGAGGCCCTATTC.

The chain links TRBV5-1 to TRBJ1-5, with D hard to call. This CDR3 spans 15 amino acids. Trimming removed 4 bases from V and 1 base from J, with 12 bases in between. Looked up from germline, CDR1 is SGHRS and CDR2 is YFSETQ. CDR3 in DNA: TGCGCCAGCAGCAGCGGAGGGTTGAGCAATCAGCCCCAGCATTTT. It is translated as CASSSGGLSNQPQHF.

The V and J genes are TRBV4-1 and TRBJ2-1; 15 bases map to TRBD2. Germline assignment: CDR1 MGHRA and CDR2 YSYEKL. J gave up 8 bases and V 0 bases, and 14 bases lay outside the gene matches. The length of the CDR3 is 20 residues. The CDR3 is CASSQDGGGGTSGRSHEQFF. DNA for the CDR3: TGCGCCAGCAGCCAAGATGGGGGGGGAGGGACTAGCGGGAGGTCCCATGAGCAGTTCTTC.

This clone was picked up a small number of times. The J gene is TRBJ1-4, the V gene TRBV2; possible D gene TRBD1, 5 bases. The CDR3 contains 14 residues. Germline V gene lookup returns CDR1 SNHLY and CDR2 FYNNEI. V was cut by 2 bases and J by 4 bases, with 8 bases left in between. Written as DNA, the CDR3 is TGTGCCAGCAGTGAATCCAGGGTTAATGAAAAACTGTTTTTT. Its protein is CASSESRVNEKLFF.

This chain uses TRBV6-5 with TRBJ2-4, with a tentative D call TRBD2 (6 bases). CDR1 and CDR2 (germline): MNHEY, SVGAGI. The CDR3 extends over 15 amino acids. Trimming stripped 4 bases from V and 9 bases from J, with 19 bases between. CDR3 residues: CASSFGTPSNGIQYF. The CDR3 nucleotides are TGTGCCAGCAGTTTCGGGACTCCTTCAAATGGCATTCAGTACTTC.

Points on this clone: Other DNA sequences in this sample translate to the same CDR3. The genes are TRBV19 and TRBJ2-1; no clear D gene. V lost 6 bases to trimming and J lost 3 bases, with 6 bases between them. Looked up from germline, CDR1 is LNHDA and CDR2 is SQIVND (reference sequence). The CDR3 totals 12 residues. This chain's CDR3 is CASSPGYNEQFF. DNA for the CDR3: TGTGCCAGTAGCCCAGGCTACAATGAGCAGTTCTTC. Complete variable domain (other parts from reference TRBV19 and TRBJ2-1): DGGITQSPKYLFRKEGQNVTLSCEQNLNHDAMYWYRQDPGQGLRLIYYSQIVNDFQKGDIAEGYSVSREKKESFPLTVTSAQKNPTAFYLCASSPGYNEQFFGPGTRLTVL.